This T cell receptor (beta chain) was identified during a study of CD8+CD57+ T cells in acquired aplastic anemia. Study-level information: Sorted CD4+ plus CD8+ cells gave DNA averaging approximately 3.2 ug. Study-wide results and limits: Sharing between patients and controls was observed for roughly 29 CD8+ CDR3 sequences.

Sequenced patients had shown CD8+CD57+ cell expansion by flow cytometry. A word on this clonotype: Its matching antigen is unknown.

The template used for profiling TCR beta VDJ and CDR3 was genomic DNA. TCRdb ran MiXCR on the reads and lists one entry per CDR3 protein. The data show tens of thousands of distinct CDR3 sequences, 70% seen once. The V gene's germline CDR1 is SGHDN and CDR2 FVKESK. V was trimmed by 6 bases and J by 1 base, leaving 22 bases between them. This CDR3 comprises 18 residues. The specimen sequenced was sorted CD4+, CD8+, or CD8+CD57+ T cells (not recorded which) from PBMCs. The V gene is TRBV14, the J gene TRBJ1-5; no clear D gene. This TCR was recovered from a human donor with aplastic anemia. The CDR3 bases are TGTGCCAGCAGTCCCGAAATCGACAATTCTGGGAGCAATCAGCCCCAGCATTTT. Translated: CASSPEIDNSGSNQPQHF.